This TCR beta chain appears in the sequencing data of a study of molecular identifiers for immune sequencing clone quantification. For the study at large: Replicates partitioned RNA from around 20,000 or 100,000 naive CD8 cells into five parts, sequencing four. Findings of the study overall: Underestimated sizes of highly expanded clones could result from identical TCR molecules that share a barcode. Spiked Jurkat TCR RNA originating from one cell could reportedly be identified amid more than 950,000 naive cells.

TCRdb ran MiXCR on the PCR reads and lists one entry per CDR3 protein. Of some 590,000 distinct CDR3 sequences listed, around 25% are singletons. This clonotype was detected many times. The antigen remains undetermined. This CDR3 is built from 12 residues. Per the germline V gene, CDR1 is MDHEN and CDR2 is SYDVKM. Trimming cost V 3 bases and J 4 bases, with 6 bases left between them. Specimen: naive CD8+ T cells from blood, with Jurkat cell RNA spiked in. Specified subset: FACS-sorted CD8+CD4-CCR7+CD45RA+ naive T cells. This receptor was obtained from a human donor in good health. Some libraries in this study had Jurkat cell RNA spiked in. This chain uses TRBV28 with TRBJ2-5; D gene ambiguous. The DNA for the CDR3 is TGTGCCAGCAGTTTCGTCGCAGAGACCCAGTACTTC. This sequence encodes CASSFVAETQYF.